This paragraph covers one TCR beta chain sequence. The antigen is unknown. The data are from a study of T cell responses to AZD1222 COVID-19 vaccine. General observations from the study: Vaccine-associated CD4 TCRs spanned spike, dominant at 160-218 and 743-854. Possibly, clonal diversity was underestimated; donors were largely white British and included more females. Repertoires were collected only later (after the peak T cell response had occurred).

Assay: immunoSEQ multiplex PCR; the TCRdb copy retains only in-frame clones and omits some. The sample yields 90,000 to 150,000 clones, approximately 90% seen once. This CDR3 spans 13 amino acids. V dropped 3 bases and J dropped 10; count of bases not matched to a gene: 6. Germline values: CDR1 SQVTM, CDR2 ANQGSEA. The origin of this receptor is an adult in good health. The chain is built from TRBV29-1 and TRBJ1-1; 12 positions agree with TRBD1. The source material was peripheral blood, sampled on day 0 of AZD1222 vaccination. As DNA, the CDR3 is TGCAGCGTTGAGGGACAGGGGGCGCGTGCAGCTTTCTTT. Amino acid sequence: CSVEGQGARAAFF.